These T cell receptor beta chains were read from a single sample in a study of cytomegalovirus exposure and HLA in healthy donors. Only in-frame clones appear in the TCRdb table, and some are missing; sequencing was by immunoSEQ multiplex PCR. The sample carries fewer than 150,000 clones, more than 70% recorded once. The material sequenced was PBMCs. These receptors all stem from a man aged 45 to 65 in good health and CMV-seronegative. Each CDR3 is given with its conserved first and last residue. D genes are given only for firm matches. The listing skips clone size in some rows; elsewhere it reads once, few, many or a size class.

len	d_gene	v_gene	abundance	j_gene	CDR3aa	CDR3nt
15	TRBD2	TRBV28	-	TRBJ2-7	CASSLTSGAPYEQYF	TGTGCCAGCAGTTTAACTAGCGGGGCCCCCTACGAGCAGTACTTC
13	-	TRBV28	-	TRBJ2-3	CASSSSRTDTQYF	TGTGCCAGCAGTTCTTCCCGGACAGATACGCAGTATTTT
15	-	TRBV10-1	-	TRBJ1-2	CASSKRQKPNYGYTF	TGCGCCAGCAGCAAAAGACAGAAACCTAACTATGGCTACACCTTC
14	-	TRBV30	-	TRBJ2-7	CAWRSGQQSHEQYF	TGTGCCTGGAGGTCAGGGCAACAATCCCACGAGCAGTACTTC
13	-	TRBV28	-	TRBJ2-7	CATDHQATYEQYF	TGTGCCACCGACCACCAGGCCACCTACGAGCAGTACTTC
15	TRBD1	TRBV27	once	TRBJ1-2	CASSSPGQGDYGYTF	TGTGCCAGCAGTTCCCCGGGACAGGGAGACTATGGCTACACCTTC
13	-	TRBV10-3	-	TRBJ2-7	CAISPTGNYEQYF	TGTGCCATCAGTCCGACAGGAAACTACGAGCAGTACTTC
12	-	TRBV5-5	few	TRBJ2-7	CASSLSPGEQYF	TGTGCCAGCAGCCTTTCGCCGGGGGAGCAGTACTTC
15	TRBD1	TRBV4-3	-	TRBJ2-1	CASSHGTGGRIEQFF	TGCGCCAGCAGCCATGGGACAGGGGGAAGGATTGAGCAGTTCTTC
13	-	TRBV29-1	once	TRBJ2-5	CSVAEANGETQYF	TGCAGCGTTGCGGAGGCGAACGGAGAGACCCAGTACTTC
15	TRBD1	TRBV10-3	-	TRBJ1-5	CASSRDRGPNQPQHF	TGTGCCTCCTCCCGGGACAGGGGGCCCAATCAGCCCCAGCATTTT
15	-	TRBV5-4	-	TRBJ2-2	CASSSGLGDTGELFF	TGTGCCAGCAGCTCGGGACTGGGAGACACCGGGGAGCTGTTTTTT
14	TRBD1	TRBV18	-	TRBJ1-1	CASSTDRGNAEAFF	TGTGCCAGCTCAACGGACAGGGGTAACGCTGAAGCTTTCTTT
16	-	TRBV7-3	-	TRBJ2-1	CASRPNREVGDNEQFF	TGTGCCAGCAGACCCAACAGGGAAGTAGGGGACAATGAGCAGTTCTTC
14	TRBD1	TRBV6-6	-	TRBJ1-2	CASSKTGGADGYTF	TGTGCCAGCAGTAAGACAGGGGGCGCAGATGGCTACACCTTC
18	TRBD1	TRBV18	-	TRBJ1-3	CASSQRQGVPRSGNTIYF	TGTGCCAGCTCACAACGACAGGGAGTCCCCCGCTCTGGAAACACCATATATTTT
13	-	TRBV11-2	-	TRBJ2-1	CASSLDLRGEQFF	TGTGCCAGCAGCTTAGACTTACGGGGTGAGCAGTTCTTC
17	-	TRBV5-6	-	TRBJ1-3	CASSPQSARSSFHTIYF	TGTGCCAGCAGCCCACAGTCGGCCAGGTCTAGCTTTCACACCATATATTTT
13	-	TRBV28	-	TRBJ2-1	CASSPGLGGVQFF	TGTGCCAGCAGCCCGGGACTGGGGGGAGTGCAGTTCTTC
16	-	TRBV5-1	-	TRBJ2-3	CASSAARVLATDTQYF	TGCGCCAGCAGCGCCGCCCGGGTGCTGGCGACAGATACGCAGTATTTT
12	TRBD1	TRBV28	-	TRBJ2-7	CASSFDRGSEYF	TGTGCCAGCAGTTTCGACAGGGGGTCGGAGTACTTC
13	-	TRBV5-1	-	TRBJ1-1	CASSSTGSTEAFF	TGCGCCAGCAGCTCTACAGGGTCCACTGAAGCTTTCTTT
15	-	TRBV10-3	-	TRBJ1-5	CAISAGGGSNQPQHF	TGTGCCATCAGTGCGGGGGGCGGGAGCAATCAGCCCCAGCATTTT
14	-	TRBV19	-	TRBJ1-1	CASSFGGSGTEAFF	TGTGCCAGTAGTTTCGGAGGGTCGGGCACTGAAGCTTTCTTT
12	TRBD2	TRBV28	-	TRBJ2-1	CASGSRGTGWVF	TGTGCCAGCGGCTCGCGGGGGACGGGTTGGGTCTTC
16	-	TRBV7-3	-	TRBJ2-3	CASSLDWGGNTDTQYF	TGTGCCAGCAGCTTGGATTGGGGGGGCAACACAGATACGCAGTATTTT
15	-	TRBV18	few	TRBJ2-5	CASSPARVYSETQYF	TGTGCCAGCTCACCGGCTCGGGTATATAGTGAGACCCAGTACTTC
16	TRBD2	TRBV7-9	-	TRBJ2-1	CASSLVTGGTYNEQFF	TGTGCCAGCAGCTTAGTCACGGGGGGGACTTACAATGAGCAGTTCTTC
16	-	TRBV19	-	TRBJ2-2	CASSYRDNSNTGELFF	TGTGCCAGTAGCTACAGGGACAACTCGAACACCGGGGAGCTGTTTTTT
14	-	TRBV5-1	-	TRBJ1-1	CASRPQGAATEAFF	TGCGCCAGCAGGCCACAGGGAGCGGCCACTGAAGCTTTCTTT
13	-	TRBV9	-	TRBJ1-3	CASSVDLGNTIYF	TGTGCCAGCAGCGTAGACTTAGGAAACACCATATATTTT
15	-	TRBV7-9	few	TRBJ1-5	CASSQLTYSNQPQHF	TGTGCCAGCAGCCAACTCACGTATAGCAATCAGCCCCAGCATTTT
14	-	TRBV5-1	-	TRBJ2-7	CASSLDPEAYEQYF	TGCGCCAGCAGCTTGGACCCAGAGGCCTACGAGCAGTACTTC
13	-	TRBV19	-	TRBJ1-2	CASGQRQVRGYTF	TGTGCCAGTGGACAGAGACAGGTACGTGGCTACACCTTC
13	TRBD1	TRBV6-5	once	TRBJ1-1	CASRRGQGRQAFF	TGTGCCAGCAGACGTGGACAGGGGCGTCAAGCTTTCTTT
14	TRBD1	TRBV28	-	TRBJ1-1	CASSVIGGRTEAFF	TGTGCCAGCAGTGTTATAGGGGGCCGGACCGAAGCTTTCTTT
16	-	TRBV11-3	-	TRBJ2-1	CASSLAGGALYNEQFF	TGTGCCAGCAGCCTCGCAGGCGGGGCCCTGTACAATGAGCAGTTCTTC
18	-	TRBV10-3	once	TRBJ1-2	CAISDPRGGTLSNYGYTF	TGTGCCATCAGTGATCCTCGGGGAGGGACTTTGTCTAACTATGGCTACACCTTC
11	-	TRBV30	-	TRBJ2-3	CAWSGQEKQYF	TGTGCCTGGAGTGGACAGGAAAAGCAGTATTTT
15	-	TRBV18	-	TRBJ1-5	CASSPDSTSYQPQHF	TGTGCCAGCTCACCCGACTCGACCTCTTATCAGCCCCAGCATTTT
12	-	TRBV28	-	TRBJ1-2	CASSLTGGGYTF	TGTGCCAGCAGCCTCACCGGGGGTGGCTACACCTTC
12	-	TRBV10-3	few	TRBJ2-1	CAISEIRGRQFF	TGTGCCATCAGTGAAATCCGCGGTCGGCAGTTCTTC
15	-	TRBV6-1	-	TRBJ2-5	CASSSVGDSPVTQYF	TGTGCCAGCAGCTCCGTGGGGGACTCCCCTGTGACCCAGTACTTC